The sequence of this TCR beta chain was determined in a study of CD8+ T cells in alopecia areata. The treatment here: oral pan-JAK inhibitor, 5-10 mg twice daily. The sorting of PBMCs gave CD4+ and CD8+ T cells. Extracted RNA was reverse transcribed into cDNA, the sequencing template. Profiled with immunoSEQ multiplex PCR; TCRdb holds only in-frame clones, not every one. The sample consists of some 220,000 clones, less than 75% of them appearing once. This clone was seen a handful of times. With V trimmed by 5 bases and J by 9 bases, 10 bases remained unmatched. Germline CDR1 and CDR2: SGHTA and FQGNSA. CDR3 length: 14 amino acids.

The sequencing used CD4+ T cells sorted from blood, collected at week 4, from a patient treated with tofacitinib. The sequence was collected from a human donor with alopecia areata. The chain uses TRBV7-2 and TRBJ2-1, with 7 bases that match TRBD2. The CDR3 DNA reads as TGTGCCAGCAGCACCGGGCGGGGGATTGGTGAGCAGTTCTTC. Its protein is CASSTGRGIGEQFF.